Listed below are T cell receptor beta chains from one sample, sequenced in a study of PD-1 blockade in classical Hodgkin lymphoma. Only in-frame clones appear in the TCRdb table, and some are missing; sequencing was by immunoSEQ multiplex PCR. The sample lists more than 15,000 clones; 60% to 85% were seen once. The sequenced sample was CD4+ T cells from blood, obtained before the fourth cycle of nivolumab. These receptors came from a human donor with classical Hodgkin lymphoma. Both conserved end residues are part of each CDR3. D genes are given only for firm matches.

J gene: TRBJ2-1; V gene: TRBV18; D gene: -; CDR3 protein: CASSPLGGSYNEQFF
J gene: TRBJ2-2; V gene: TRBV6-5; D gene: TRBD2; CDR3 protein: CASSYWTSDGELFF
J gene: TRBJ1-1; V gene: TRBV5-1; D gene: TRBD1; CDR3 protein: CASSESNRGITFF
J gene: TRBJ2-2; V gene: TRBV10-3; D gene: -; CDR3 protein: CAISESGDLATGELFF
J gene: TRBJ1-6; V gene: TRBV10-1; D gene: TRBD1; CDR3 protein: CASSEGTVGHSPLHF
J gene: TRBJ1-1; V gene: TRBV15; D gene: -; CDR3 protein: CATSRAGAGFTEAFF
J gene: TRBJ1-5; V gene: TRBV7-6; D gene: -; CDR3 protein: CASSPQSDQPQHF
J gene: TRBJ1-2; V gene: TRBV6-1; D gene: -; CDR3 protein: CASKAPGVGGYTF
J gene: TRBJ1-5; V gene: TRBV2; D gene: -; CDR3 protein: CASSAAGDSNQPQHF
J gene: TRBJ2-3; V gene: TRBV27; D gene: -; CDR3 protein: CASLGITDTQYF
J gene: TRBJ2-7; V gene: TRBV11-2; D gene: TRBD2; CDR3 protein: CASSLALADYEQYF
J gene: TRBJ1-1; V gene: TRBV6-1; D gene: -; CDR3 protein: CAGRTNTEAFF
J gene: TRBJ2-5; V gene: TRBV5-5; D gene: TRBD1; CDR3 protein: CASSLGQGVETQYF
J gene: TRBJ2-7; V gene: TRBV12-5; D gene: TRBD1; CDR3 protein: CASGQGNYEQYF
J gene: TRBJ2-4; V gene: TRBV7-9; D gene: -; CDR3 protein: CASSFFGTDSPIAKNIQYF
J gene: TRBJ1-6; V gene: TRBV18; D gene: -; CDR3 protein: CASSPQADNSPLHF
J gene: TRBJ1-2; V gene: TRBV5-8; D gene: TRBD1; CDR3 protein: CASSLAGGYGYTF
J gene: TRBJ1-2; V gene: TRBV5-4; D gene: TRBD1; CDR3 protein: CASSFGQEPYGYTF
J gene: TRBJ2-1; V gene: TRBV11-2; D gene: -; CDR3 protein: CASSLEGAGHEQFF
J gene: TRBJ2-7; V gene: TRBV7-8; D gene: -; CDR3 protein: CASSLAHGSYEQYF
J gene: TRBJ1-2; V gene: TRBV5-1; D gene: -; CDR3 protein: CASSLLQGGSRYGYTF
J gene: TRBJ2-3; V gene: TRBV7-8; D gene: TRBD2; CDR3 protein: CASSPWTSGRSDTQYF
J gene: TRBJ2-7; V gene: TRBV30; D gene: TRBD1; CDR3 protein: CALVQGAHEQYF
J gene: TRBJ1-5; V gene: TRBV5-6; D gene: -; CDR3 protein: CASTLPPGILNQPQHF
J gene: TRBJ2-5; V gene: TRBV14; D gene: -; CDR3 protein: CASSQVHGETQYF
J gene: TRBJ2-1; V gene: TRBV4-2; D gene: TRBD2; CDR3 protein: CASSPSTGTSGHNEQFF
J gene: TRBJ2-1; V gene: TRBV9; D gene: -; CDR3 protein: CASSVKGGGTYNEQFF
J gene: TRBJ1-1; V gene: TRBV15; D gene: -; CDR3 protein: CATSTGGRGNTEAFF
J gene: TRBJ2-1; V gene: TRBV7-9; D gene: -; CDR3 protein: CASSFDRPRRNEQFF
J gene: TRBJ2-6; V gene: TRBV6-1; D gene: -; CDR3 protein: CASSDDVRVSGANVLTF
J gene: TRBJ1-1; V gene: TRBV7-8; D gene: -; CDR3 protein: CASSLTGSNTEAFF
J gene: TRBJ1-2; V gene: TRBV19; D gene: -; CDR3 protein: CASSLGAASYGYTF
J gene: TRBJ1-5; V gene: TRBV18; D gene: -; CDR3 protein: CASSPQGESNQPQHF
J gene: TRBJ1-5; V gene: TRBV6-5; D gene: -; CDR3 protein: CASSYSWDSNQPQHF
J gene: TRBJ1-2; V gene: TRBV19; D gene: -; CDR3 protein: CASSETGFSYGYTF
J gene: TRBJ2-7; V gene: TRBV7-2; D gene: -; CDR3 protein: CASSLVGENFYEQYF
J gene: TRBJ2-5; V gene: TRBV5-1; D gene: -; CDR3 protein: CASSLGAGRRETQYF
J gene: TRBJ2-1; V gene: TRBV29-1; D gene: -; CDR3 protein: CSVEVRSSYNEQFF
J gene: TRBJ1-1; V gene: TRBV7-9; D gene: -; CDR3 protein: CASSKTVEAFF
J gene: TRBJ2-5; V gene: TRBV2; D gene: -; CDR3 protein: CASSQKNREETQYF